This T cell receptor (beta chain) was documented in a study of early T cells in non-severe SARS-CoV-2 infection. Study-level information: From unsorted whole blood, bulk RNA was sequenced, and the chains remained unpaired. Findings and caveats of the study: Anti-spike CD8 responses were favored by VDJdb matching, which missed private and CD4 specificities.

Unique molecular identifiers were attached to individual cDNA molecules. TCRdb called the 5' RACE reads again in MiXCR, with one record for every CDR3 protein. The sample includes tens of thousands of distinct CDR3 sequences, about 12% of them seen just once. Points on this clonotype: Its antigen is unidentified.

The sequences come from whole blood, collected at baseline. The source is an adult who was a healthcare worker with PCR-confirmed SARS-CoV-2 infection or an uninfected control (not recorded which). The donor label of this sample is uncertain.

CDR3 sequence reads: CASSFWTGSSYNEQFF. The CDR3 nucleotides are TGTGCCAGCAGCTTCTGGACGGGAAGCTCCTACAATGAGCAGTTCTTC. The rearrangement joins TRBV14 to TRBJ2-1; weak D call: TRBD2 (5 bases). From germline, CDR1 is SGHDN and CDR2 FVKESK. V was cut by 5 bases and J by 0 bases, with 14 bases left in between. The length of the CDR3 is 16 residues.